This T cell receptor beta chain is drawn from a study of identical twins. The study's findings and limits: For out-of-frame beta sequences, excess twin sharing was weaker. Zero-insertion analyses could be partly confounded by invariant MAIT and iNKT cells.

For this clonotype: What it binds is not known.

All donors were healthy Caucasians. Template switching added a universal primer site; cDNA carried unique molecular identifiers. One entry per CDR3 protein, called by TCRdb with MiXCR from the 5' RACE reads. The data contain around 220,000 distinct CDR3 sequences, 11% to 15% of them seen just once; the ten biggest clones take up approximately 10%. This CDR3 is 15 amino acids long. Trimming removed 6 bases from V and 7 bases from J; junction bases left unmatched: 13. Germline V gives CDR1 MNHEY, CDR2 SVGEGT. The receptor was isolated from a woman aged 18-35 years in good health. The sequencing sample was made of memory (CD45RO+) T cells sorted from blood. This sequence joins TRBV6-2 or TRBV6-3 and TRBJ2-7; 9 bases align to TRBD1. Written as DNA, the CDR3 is TGTGCCAGCAGCCAATCCGGGACAGGGTCTCGGGAGCAGTACTTC. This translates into CASSQSGTGSREQYF.